The 6 T cell receptor beta chains below were found in one sample sequenced in a study of breast tumors, draining lymph nodes, adjacent tissues. TCRdb redid the calling of the multiplex PCR reads with MiXCR, one entry per CDR3 protein. The sample consists of 150,000 or so distinct CDR3 sequences, around 33% of them appearing once. Axillary draining lymph nodes of breast cancer patients supplied the node samples. Sequenced: axillary lymph node tissue. The receptors shown here come from a female donor with breast cancer. Some clones in this sample may be carry-over from other donors' samples.

This clonotype came up a few times. The chain is built from TRBV9 and TRBJ1-1, with D tentatively TRBD1 (5 bases). The CDR3 consists of 14 residues. CDR1 is SGDLS and CDR2 is YYNGEE in the germline V gene. V was shortened by 4 bases and J by 2 bases, with 12 bases between the two germline ends. CDR3 nucleotides: TGTGCCAGCAGCCCTGGGACGGCTAACACTGAAGCTTTCTTT. Translated: CASSPGTANTEAFF. The whole variable domain, filled in from reference TRBV9 and TRBJ1-1, reads DSGVTQTPKHLITATGQRVTLRCSPRSGDLSVYWYQQSLDQGLQFLIQYYNGEERAKGNILERFSAQQFPDLHSELNLSSLELGDSALYFCASSPGTANTEAFFGQGTRLTVV.

The sample holds many counts of this clonotype. J is TRBJ2-5 and V is TRBV11-2, with D uncertain. Deletions cut 5 bases from V and 5 bases from J, with 6 bases between. Germline lookup yields CDR1 SGHAT and CDR2 FQNNGV. The CDR3 covers 11 residues. The CDR3 region is CASSIRETQYF. CDR3 coding DNA: TGTGCCAGCAGCATTAGGGAGACCCAGTACTTC.

Turning to this clonotype: Since no conserved phenylalanine or tryptophan closes the CDR3, a read error is the likely cause. The V and J genes are TRBV19 and TRBJ1-4, with D perhaps TRBD1 (6 bases). Trimming cost V 4 bases and J 7 bases, with 19 bases left between them. CDR3 size: 16 residues. Germline CDR1 reads LNHDA; CDR2 reads SQIVND (reference sequence). CDR3 DNA sequence: TGTGCCAGTAGTAGCCCCGGGGGCCCGGAGGGTGAAAAACTGTTTTCT. It codes for CASSSPGGPEGEKLFS.

As concerns this clonotype: Sequence at one end of the junction differs from germline and may be a read error. This chain uses TRBV7-9 with TRBJ2-1; 9 nucleotides align to TRBD1. This CDR3 is 13 amino acids long. Germline CDR1 reads SEHNR; CDR2 reads FQNEAQ (reference sequence). CDR3 in DNA: TGTGCCTGCAGCAATGGACAGGGGAAAGAGCAGCTCTTC. It is translated as CACSNGQGKEQLF.

Comments on this clonotype: The germline gene is not matched at one end of the junction; a read error may be the cause. The CDR3 nucleotides are TGTGCCGGCAGCTTAGTGAGTGACAGGGGCGCAAGAGAACATTACAAGCAGTACTTC. It specifies CAGSLVSDRGAREHYKQYF. This chain links TRBV7-3 with TRBJ2-7, with 8 bases fitting TRBD1. There are 19 residues in the CDR3. Germline-derived CDR1 and CDR2 are SGHTA and FQGTGA.

This clonotype has just a few counts. It may be a read error: a sequence one base away is much more abundant. This chain links TRBV4-3 with TRBJ2-1, with TRBD2 as a possible D gene (5 bases). Germline V gene data show CDR1 as LGHNA and CDR2 as YSLEER. This CDR3 is built from 14 residues. V lost 8 bases and J lost 9, with 20 bases in between. The CDR3 loop reads CASSRSTGKSEQFF. The DNA for the CDR3 is TGCGCCAGCTCCCGGTCCACCGGGAAGAGTGAGCAGTTCTTC.